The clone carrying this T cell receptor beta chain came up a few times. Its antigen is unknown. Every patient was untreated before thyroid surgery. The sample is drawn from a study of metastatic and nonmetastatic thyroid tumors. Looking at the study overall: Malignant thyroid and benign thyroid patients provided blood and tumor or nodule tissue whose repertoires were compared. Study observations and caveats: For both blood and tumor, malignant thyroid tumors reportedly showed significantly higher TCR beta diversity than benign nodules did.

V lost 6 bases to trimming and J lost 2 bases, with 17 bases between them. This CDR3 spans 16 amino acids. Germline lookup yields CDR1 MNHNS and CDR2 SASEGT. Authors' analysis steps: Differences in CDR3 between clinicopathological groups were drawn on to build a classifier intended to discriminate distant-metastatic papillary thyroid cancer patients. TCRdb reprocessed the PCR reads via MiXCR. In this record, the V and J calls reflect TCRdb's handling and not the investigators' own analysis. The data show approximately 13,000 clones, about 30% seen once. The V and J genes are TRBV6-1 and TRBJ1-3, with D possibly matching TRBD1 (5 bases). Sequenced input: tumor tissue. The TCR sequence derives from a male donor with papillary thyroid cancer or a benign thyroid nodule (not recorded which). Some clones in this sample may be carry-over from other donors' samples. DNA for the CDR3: TGTGCCAGCAGGACCTTTCAGGGAATCCCTGGAAACACCATATATTTT. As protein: CASRTFQGIPGNTIYF.